The 29 T cell receptor beta chains given below trace back to one sample, sequenced in a study of T cell repertoires in cytomegalovirus infection. TCRdb re-called the reads through MiXCR, storing one row per CDR3 protein. The data show over 250,000 distinct CDR3 sequences, about a quarter seen once. The sequencing input was PBMCs. Source of these receptors: a human donor in good health (CMV status not recorded). Some clones in this sample may be carry-over from other donors' samples.

The chain is built from TRBV19 and TRBJ2-2, with D unclear. The CDR3 has 14 amino acids. CDR1 LNHDA and CDR2 SQIVND come from the germline V gene (reference sequence). Trimming stripped 3 bases from V and 4 bases from J, with 9 bases between. CDR3 loop: CASSIYFRTGELFF. The CDR3 DNA sequence: TGTGCCAGTAGTATTTATTTCCGCACCGGGGAGCTGTTTTTT.

This clonotype was detected a few times. The chain uses TRBV28 and TRBJ1-5; possible D gene TRBD1, 5 bases. The germline CDR1 and CDR2 sequences are MDHEN and SYDVKM. The CDR3 extends over 15 amino acids. Trimming pared 6 bases from V and 3 bases from J, leaving 15 bases between. CDR3: CASRTAEGNNQPQHF. CDR3 bases: TGTGCCAGCAGGACGGCCGAGGGGAACAATCAGCCCCAGCATTTT.

This clonotype turned up a few times. This chain links TRBV5-4 with TRBJ2-3; TRBD1 aligns across 12 bases. The V gene's germline CDR1 is SGHNT and CDR2 YYREEE (reference sequence). The CDR3 is 18 residues long. The V and J ends lost 4 bases and 4 bases, in that order; junction bases with no gene match: 13. The CDR3 sequence is CASSIPGTGGVGADTQYF. DNA for the CDR3: TGTGCCAGCAGCATACCCGGGACAGGGGGCGTGGGGGCAGATACGCAGTATTTT.

This clonotype has ten or more counts. V usage is TRBV7-2 and J usage is TRBJ2-1; 11 nucleotides line up with TRBD2. After removal of 7 bases from V and 5 bases from J, the junction contained 10 bases not matched to a gene. The CDR3 has 16 residues. Germline assignment: CDR1 SGHTA and CDR2 FQGNSA. The CDR3 here is CASNLFGTSGNNEQFF. DNA of the CDR3: TGTGCCAGCAACCTATTCGGGACTAGCGGAAACAATGAGCAGTTCTTC.

The gene calls are TRBV5-1 and TRBJ2-1; D remains ambiguous. Trimming removed 2 bases at V and 7 bases at J, with 10 bases between. The CDR3 totals 13 residues. Germline V gives CDR1 SGHRS, CDR2 YFSETQ. CDR3 sequence: CASSFRRLNEQFF. For the CDR3, the DNA is TGCGCCAGCAGCTTTAGACGGTTAAATGAGCAGTTCTTC.

This clonotype was counted only a few times. One base away lies a much larger clone, so this may be a sequencing read error. This chain connects TRBV7-2 to TRBJ1-4, with D possibly TRBD1 on 6 matching bases. This CDR3 is built from 15 residues. The germline CDR1 and CDR2 sequences are SGHTA and FQGNSA. Trimming removed 5 bases from V and 7 bases from J, with 17 bases in between. This chain's CDR3 is CASSPQGSGSEKLFF. In DNA form, the CDR3 reads TGTGCCAGCAGCCCACAGGGTTCGGGGAGTGAAAAACTGTTTTTT.

This chain links TRBV28 with TRBJ1-1; tentatively, D is TRBD1 (6 bases). Per the germline V gene, CDR1 is MDHEN and CDR2 is SYDVKM. Between the trimmed V and J ends, which lost 5 bases and 5 bases, there was a span of 24 bases. This CDR3 is built from 17 residues. The CDR3 is CASSQPRFLGRGTEAFF. CDR3 nucleotide sequence: TGTGCCAGCAGTCAGCCCAGGTTCCTAGGAAGGGGGACTGAAGCTTTCTTT. The full variable domain, its missing parts supplied by reference TRBV28 and TRBJ1-1, is DVKVTQSSRYLVKRTGEKVFLECVQDMDHENMFWYRQDPGLGLRLIYFSYDVKMKEKGDIPEGYSVSREKKERFSLILESASTNQTSMYLCASSQPRFLGRGTEAFFGQGTRLTVV.

The CDR3 reads CASSTNAADTQYF. CDR3 DNA: TGTGCCAGCTCAACCAACGCGGCAGATACGCAGTATTTT. This chain joins TRBV18 and TRBJ2-3, with no clear D. The V end was cut by 5 bases, the J end by 4 bases, with 10 bases between. CDR3 size: 13 residues. Per the germline V gene, CDR1 is KGHSH and CDR2 is LQKENI. The variable domain in full, completed from reference TRBV18 and TRBJ2-3, reads NAGVMQNPRHLVRRRGQEARLRCSPMKGHSHVYWYRQLPEEGLKFMVYLQKENIIDESGMPKERFSAEFPKEGPSILRIQQVVRGDSAAYFCASSTNAADTQYFGPGTRLTVL.

The chain combines TRBV14 with TRBJ2-7; 9 bases agree with TRBD1. The germline V gene encodes CDR1 SGHDN and CDR2 FVKESK. V dropped 6 bases and J dropped 4; count of bases not matched to a gene: 10. This CDR3 has 15 amino acids. CDR3 sequence (DNA): TGTGCCAGCAGGTCCACCGGGACAGGGCAATACGAGCAGTACTTC. Amino acid sequence: CASRSTGTGQYEQYF.

The CDR3: CSARVTGEYSGYTF. CDR3 in DNA: TGCAGTGCTAGAGTGACAGGGGAATATAGCGGCTACACCTTC. The chain employs TRBV20-1 and TRBJ1-2, with 8 nucleotides matching TRBD1. CDR3 length equals 14 residues. The germline V gene encodes CDR1 DFQATT and CDR2 SNEGSKA (reference sequence). V gave up 1 base and J gave up 8 bases; unmatched junction bases: 9.

The V and J genes are TRBV2 and TRBJ1-4; possible D gene TRBD1, 5 bases. The CDR3 is 14 amino acids. Trimming took off 7 bases at V and 0 bases at J, with 9 bases between the two ends. CDR1 is SNHLY, CDR2 FYNNEI, per germline. CDR3 residues: CASIRDATNEKLFF. Written as DNA, the CDR3 is TGTGCCAGCATCAGGGATGCAACTAATGAAAAACTGTTTTTT.

This chain uses TRBV11-3 with TRBJ2-1, with 10 bases lining up with TRBD1. Germline lookup yields CDR1 SGHNT and CDR2 YENEEA. With 1 base clipped from V and 12 bases from J, the junction kept 9 bases outside the gene matches. This CDR3 spans 15 amino acids. The CDR3, as DNA: TGTGCCAGCAGCTTAGGGGGACAGGGGAGCAGCGGGCAGTTCTTC. Translation: CASSLGGQGSSGQFF. Full variable domain (remainder filled in from reference TRBV11-3 and TRBJ2-1): EAGVVQSPRYKIIEKKQPVAFWCNPISGHNTLYWYLQNLGQGPELLIRYENEEAVDDSQLPKDRFSAERLKGVDSTLKIQPAELGDSAVYLCASSLGGQGSSGQFFGPGTRLTVL.

This clonotype was counted ten times or more. The chain employs TRBV7-2 and TRBJ1-4; D is unclear. The CDR3 contains 14 residues. V lost 5 bases to trimming and J lost 7 bases, with 14 bases between them. CDR1 is SGHTA, CDR2 FQGNSA, per germline. The CDR3 bases are TGTGCCAGCAGCCTGGGTCACAGTCCTGAAAAACTGTTTTTT. Translating gives CASSLGHSPEKLFF.

The chain has TRBV20-1 and TRBJ2-1; TRBD1 or TRBD2 may be the D gene (5 bases each). CDR1 is DFQATT, CDR2 SNEGSKA, per germline (reference sequence). The CDR3 sequence is 13 residues long. V lost 1 base, J lost 9 bases, and 13 bases lay in between. The CDR3 protein is CSARVGTGFEQFF. In DNA form, the CDR3 reads TGCAGTGCTAGAGTTGGGACCGGGTTTGAGCAGTTCTTC.

V usage is TRBV6-2 or TRBV6-3 and J usage is TRBJ2-7; D unclear. The CDR3 is made up of 12 amino acids. The germline CDR1 and CDR2 sequences are MNHEY and SVGEGT. V was trimmed by 6 bases and J by 4 bases, leaving 10 bases between them. CDR3 nucleotides: TGTGCCAGCAGCACCGACACATACGAGCAGTACTTC. Translated: CASSTDTYEQYF.

There are many counts of this clonotype. This chain joins TRBV7-6 and TRBJ2-7, with TRBD1 identical over 7 bases. After removal of 5 bases from V and 0 bases from J, the junction contained 7 bases not matched to a gene. Germline CDR1 is SGHVS and CDR2 is FNYEAQ. There are 15 residues in the CDR3. The CDR3 here is CASSVSGQSSYEQYF. The CDR3, as DNA: TGTGCCAGCAGCGTCTCGGGACAGAGCTCCTACGAGCAGTACTTC.

This clonotype was picked up a small number of times. V is TRBV7-8 and J is TRBJ2-2; D gene uncertain. The CDR3 totals 14 residues. Germline CDR1 and CDR2: SGHVS and FQNEAQ. The ends were cut back, 3 bases at V and 2 bases at J, with 7 bases in the middle. CDR3 in amino acids: CASSFRHNTGELFF. The CDR3 DNA follows: TGTGCCAGCAGCTTCCGGCATAACACCGGGGAGCTGTTTTTT.

This clonotype was counted many times. This sequence joins TRBV11-2 and TRBJ2-7; no definite D call. This CDR3 has 13 residues. V shed 3 bases and J shed 3 bases, with 9 bases lying between them. Germline CDR1 SGHAT, CDR2 FQNNGV. In DNA form, the CDR3 reads TGTGCCAGCAGCTTTTCCCCAAACTACGAGCAGTACTTC. The encoded protein is CASSFSPNYEQYF.

The chain has TRBV20-1 and TRBJ1-2, with D possibly being TRBD1 (6 bases). V was shortened by 5 bases and J by 3 bases, with 13 bases between the two germline ends. The CDR3 totals 13 residues. From germline, CDR1 is DFQATT and CDR2 SNEGSKA (reference sequence). The CDR3 sequence is CSAYRDIDYGYTF. CDR3 DNA: TGCAGTGCTTACCGGGACATCGACTATGGCTACACCTTC.

The CDR3 spells CASSFNTDYGYTF. The CDR3 DNA reads as TGCGCCAGCAGCTTTAATACAGACTATGGCTACACCTTC. The chain links TRBV5-1 to TRBJ1-2; no clear D. Germline assignment: CDR1 SGHRS and CDR2 YFSETQ. Trimming cost V 2 bases and J 3 bases, with 8 bases left between them. The CDR3 has 13 amino acids.

V usage is TRBV28 and J usage is TRBJ2-3; no definite D call. The CDR3 runs to 12 residues. The germline V gene encodes CDR1 MDHEN and CDR2 SYDVKM. Between the trimmed V and J ends, which lost 6 bases and 5 bases, there was a span of 9 bases. The CDR3 region is CASSELGDTQYF. CDR3 DNA: TGTGCCAGCAGCGAACTCGGAGATACGCAGTATTTT.

V and J are TRBV27 and TRBJ1-2; D uncertain. The CDR3 runs to 14 residues. Germline CDR1 MNHEY, CDR2 SMNVEV (reference sequence). Trimming shortened V by 5 bases and J by 6 bases, and 16 bases separated the two germline ends. The CDR3 DNA reads as TGTGCCAGCAGTCCCGGGGATGGATATAATGGCTACACCTTC. Residues: CASSPGDGYNGYTF.

This clonotype has at least ten counts. The chain has TRBV7-8 and TRBJ2-4; 9 positions match TRBD1. Trimming at V came to 0 bases and at J to 6 bases, leaving 3 bases not matched to a gene. This CDR3 region has 15 residues. Per the germline V gene, CDR1 is SGHVS and CDR2 is FQNEAQ. The CDR3 coding sequence is TGTGCCAGCAGCTTAGCAACAGGGGGCTTAAACATTCAGTACTTC. Translation: CASSLATGGLNIQYF.

This clonotype was seen a few times. The V and J genes are TRBV29-1 and TRBJ2-7; 7 bases map to TRBD1. After removal of 4 bases from V and 5 bases from J, the junction contained 5 bases not matched to a gene. The germline CDR1 and CDR2 sequences are SQVTM and ANQGSEA. This CDR3 has 12 amino acids. CDR3 sequence (DNA): TGCAGCGTTGGACAGGGAGTGAACGAGCAGTACTTC. Protein: CSVGQGVNEQYF.

V and J are TRBV19 and TRBJ1-1; the match to TRBD1 covers 7 bases. CDR1 and CDR2 (germline): LNHDA, SQIVND (reference sequence). Losses at the gene ends were 4 bases for V and 4 bases for J; bases not matched to a gene: 3. The CDR3 sequence is 13 residues long. The CDR3 nucleotides read TGTGCCAGTAGTAGACAGGGTCCCACTGAAGCTTTCTTT. The encoded protein is CASSRQGPTEAFF. The complete variable domain, with remaining parts taken from reference TRBV19 and TRBJ1-1, reads DGGITQSPKYLFRKEGQNVTLSCEQNLNHDAMYWYRQDPGQGLRLIYYSQIVNDFQKGDIAEGYSVSREKKESFPLTVTSAQKNPTAFYLCASSRQGPTEAFFGQGTRLTVV.

This rearrangement joins TRBV5-1 to TRBJ1-1, with D possibly matching TRBD1 (5 bases). This CDR3 has 12 amino acids. Germline loops: CDR1 SGHRS, CDR2 YFSETQ. Trimming left V 4 bases short and J 1 base short, with 5 bases between. CDR3 sequence reads: CASSTGNTEAFF. Here the CDR3 DNA reads TGCGCCAGCAGCACAGGGAACACTGAAGCTTTCTTT.

This clonotype came up a few times. J is TRBJ2-5 and V is TRBV7-6, with 7 bases that match TRBD2. The CDR3 sequence is 15 residues long. CDR1 is SGHVS, CDR2 FNYEAQ, per germline. The ends lost 3 bases at V and 3 bases at J; junction bases unmatched: 7. The DNA of the CDR3 is TGTGCCAGCAGCTTCCCGACTAGCAGTAAAGAGACCCAGTACTTC. It codes for CASSFPTSSKETQYF.

The V call is TRBV29-1, the J call TRBJ1-4, with D unresolved. The germline V gene has CDR1 SQVTM and CDR2 ANQGSEA. This CDR3 region has 13 residues. Trimming cost V 0 bases and J 4 bases, with 6 bases left between them. The CDR3 here is CSVEDRRNEKLFF. The CDR3 DNA reads TGCAGCGTTGAAGACAGACGTAATGAAAAACTGTTTTTT.

This clonotype was recorded many times. The rearrangement uses TRBV7-2 and TRBJ2-7; D uncertain. Germline CDR1 reads SGHTA; CDR2 reads FQGNSA. The CDR3 has 13 amino acids. V lost 5 bases, J lost 3 bases, and 11 bases lay in between. CDR3 loop: CASSPQRVYEQYF. CDR3 nucleotides: TGTGCCAGCAGCCCCCAGCGCGTCTACGAGCAGTACTTC.